The 16 T cell receptor beta chains below all came from one sample that was sequenced in a study of blood T cell repertoires in COVID-19. The method was immunoSEQ multiplex PCR; TCRdb's version includes in-frame clones alone and lacks a portion of them. The sample records fewer than 200,000 clones, 88% being singletons. Sequencing was carried out using peripheral blood. The receptor set was obtained from a man aged 45 to 65 who had recovered from COVID-19.

J is TRBJ2-5 and V is TRBV23-1, with 10 bases aligning to TRBD1. TRBV23-1 is an open reading frame whose function is uncertain. V was clipped by 2 bases and J by 4 bases; unmatched bases: 4. The CDR3 sequence is 15 residues long. The CDR3 DNA follows: TGCGCCAGCAGTCAAGGGACAGGGGTCGGAGAGACCCAGTACTTC. This gives the protein CASSQGTGVGETQYF.

The chain recombines TRBV28 with TRBJ1-5, with D perhaps matching TRBD1 (6 bases). Germline V gene sequence: CDR1 MDHEN, CDR2 SYDVKM. Trimming pared 5 bases from V and 6 bases from J, leaving 20 bases between. The CDR3 sequence is 16 residues long. CDR3 in amino acids: CASSPRQGMSGQPQHF. CDR3 coding DNA: TGTGCCAGCAGTCCCCGGCAGGGGATGAGTGGTCAGCCCCAGCATTTT. Full variable domain (outside the CDR3, taken from reference TRBV28 and TRBJ1-5): DVKVTQSSRYLVKRTGEKVFLECVQDMDHENMFWYRQDPGLGLRLIYFSYDVKMKEKGDIPEGYSVSREKKERFSLILESASTNQTSMYLCASSPRQGMSGQPQHFGDGTRLSIL.

This chain uses TRBV25-1 with TRBJ2-5, with 9 bases fitting TRBD1. This CDR3 has 15 residues. The ends lost 0 bases at V and 6 bases at J; junction bases unmatched: 5. Germline CDR1 reads MGHDK; CDR2 reads SYGVNS. The CDR3 DNA is TGTGCCAGCAGTGAATATGGGACAGGGTTAAAGACCCAGTACTTC. Protein product: CASSEYGTGLKTQYF.

The chain has TRBV7-2 and TRBJ1-4, with a tentative D call TRBD1 (6 bases). Germline V gene lookup returns CDR1 SGHTA and CDR2 FQGNSA. This CDR3 has 15 amino acids. V lost 5 bases to trimming and J lost 0 bases, with 10 bases between them. CDR3: CASSGRQATNEKLFF. The DNA of the CDR3 is TGTGCCAGCAGCGGGAGACAGGCAACTAATGAAAAACTGTTTTTT.

This chain links TRBV9 with TRBJ2-7, with 8 bases aligning to TRBD2. The trim removed 1 base at V and 4 bases at J, leaving 4 bases unmatched. Germline V gene sequence: CDR1 SGDLS, CDR2 YYNGEE. The CDR3 runs 14 residues. For the CDR3, the DNA is TGTGCCAGCAGCGTAAAACCGGGGGGGTACGAGCAGTACTTC. Translation: CASSVKPGGYEQYF. Full variable domain (remainder filled in from reference TRBV9 and TRBJ2-7): DSGVTQTPKHLITATGQRVTLRCSPRSGDLSVYWYQQSLDQGLQFLIQYYNGEERAKGNILERFSAQQFPDLHSELNLSSLELGDSALYFCASSVKPGGYEQYFGPGTRLTVT.

CDR3 bases: TGTGCCAGCAGCTTAATGGCTAGCGGGAGTCTCTCTGGGGCCAACGTCCTGACTTTC. Its translation is CASSLMASGSLSGANVLTF. The chain recombines TRBV7-3 with TRBJ2-6, with 10 positions matching TRBD2. V was clipped by 1 base and J by 0 bases; unmatched bases: 6. Germline V gives CDR1 SGHTA, CDR2 FQGTGA. There are 19 residues in the CDR3.

The chain joins TRBV10-1 to TRBJ2-7; 9 bases are a match to TRBD1. Germline V CDR1 and CDR2: WNHNN, SYGVQD (reference sequence). The CDR3 extends over 14 amino acids. The junction had 2 bases not matched to a gene; V was cut back by 0 bases and J by 5 bases. CDR3 coding DNA: TGCGCCAGCAGTGAGTCCGGGACAGGGAACGAGCAGTACTTC. Protein: CASSESGTGNEQYF.

This clone appeared a single time. V is TRBV4-1 and J is TRBJ2-7, with 7 bases fitting TRBD1. The germline V gene has CDR1 MGHRA and CDR2 YSYEKL. V dropped 0 bases and J dropped 0; count of bases not matched to a gene: 5. The CDR3 is 16 amino acids. CDR3 sequence (DNA): TGCGCCAGCAGCCAAGAAGAGGGGGCGAGCTCCTACGAGCAGTACTTC. Residues: CASSQEEGASSYEQYF.

The chain employs TRBV19 and TRBJ2-4, with 12 nucleotides matching TRBD2. The CDR3 runs to 15 residues. The ends lost 6 bases at V and 8 bases at J; junction bases unmatched: 8. CDR1 is LNHDA, CDR2 SQIVND, per germline (reference sequence). The CDR3 DNA follows: TGTGCCAGTAGCCGACTAGCGGGAGAGCTCGACATTCAGTACTTC. Amino acids: CASSRLAGELDIQYF. Combining the CDR3 with reference TRBV19 and TRBJ2-4 gives the whole variable domain DGGITQSPKYLFRKEGQNVTLSCEQNLNHDAMYWYRQDPGQGLRLIYYSQIVNDFQKGDIAEGYSVSREKKESFPLTVTSAQKNPTAFYLCASSRLAGELDIQYFGAGTRLSVL.

This CDR3 is CASSQERDRANNEQFF. CDR3 bases: TGTGCCAGCAGCCAAGAACGGGACAGGGCGAACAATGAGCAGTTCTTC. V is TRBV3-1 (or the pseudogene TRBV3-2) and J is TRBJ2-1; 9 bases are shared with TRBD1. J gave up 5 bases and V 0 bases, and 5 bases lay outside the gene matches. Per the germline V gene, CDR1 is LGHDT and CDR2 is YNNKEL (reference sequence). This CDR3 region has 16 residues.

This chain connects TRBV10-3 to TRBJ2-1, with 11 bases that match TRBD1. V lost 9 bases to trimming and J lost 0 bases; unmatched junction nucleotides: 4. Germline V gene lookup returns CDR1 ENHRY and CDR2 SYGVKD. The CDR3 spans 15 residues. This CDR3 reads CAMGDRGSSYNEQFF. In DNA form, the CDR3 reads TGTGCCATGGGGGACAGGGGGAGCTCCTACAATGAGCAGTTCTTC.

The rearrangement links TRBV29-1 to TRBJ2-3; perhaps TRBD2 as D (6 bases). Trimming took 4 bases from V and 0 from J, leaving 23 bases between them. Germline V gives CDR1 SQVTM, CDR2 ANQGSEA. CDR3 length: 18 amino acids. CDR3 sequence: CSVGGPRGGALSTDTQYF. CDR3 nucleotides: TGCAGCGTTGGTGGCCCAAGGGGCGGGGCTCTTAGCACAGATACGCAGTATTTT.

The V and J genes are TRBV27 and TRBJ1-2; tentative D call: TRBD1 (6 bases). V gave up 3 bases and J gave up 0 bases, with 11 bases separating them. The CDR3 has 15 amino acids. Germline CDR1 MNHEY, CDR2 SMNVEV (reference sequence). The CDR3 sequence is CASSFLGQTNYGYTF. The CDR3 nucleotides are TGTGCCAGCAGTTTCCTCGGACAGACTAACTATGGCTACACCTTC.

V and J are TRBV6-6 and TRBJ1-2, with TRBD1 matching 7 bases. The V segment lost 7 bases and the J segment 4 bases; nucleotides outside the gene matches: 6. Germline CDR1 MNHNY, CDR2 SVGAGI (reference sequence). CDR3 length: 13 amino acids. The CDR3 DNA follows: TGTGCCAGCACCGAGACAGGGATCTATGGCTACACCTTC. Translation: CASTETGIYGYTF.

V is TRBV3-1 (or the pseudogene TRBV3-2) and J is TRBJ1-5; D might be TRBD1 (6 bases). The CDR3 extends over 13 amino acids. The ends were cut back, 1 base at V and 6 bases at J, with 7 bases in the middle. CDR1 and CDR2 (germline): LGHDT, YNNKEL (reference sequence). The CDR3 spells CASSQARGQPQHF. CDR3 nucleotides: TGTGCCAGCAGCCAAGCCAGGGGTCAGCCCCAGCATTTT.

This sequence joins TRBV7-6 and TRBJ2-3, with D perhaps matching TRBD1 (6 bases). Germline V gene lookup returns CDR1 SGHVS and CDR2 FNYEAQ. CDR3 length: 15 residues. Trimming shortened V by 4 bases and J by 0 bases, and 11 bases separated the two germline ends. The CDR3 bases are TGTGCCAGCAGCTCAGGACAGAAAAGCACAGATACGCAGTATTTT. This gives the protein CASSSGQKSTDTQYF.